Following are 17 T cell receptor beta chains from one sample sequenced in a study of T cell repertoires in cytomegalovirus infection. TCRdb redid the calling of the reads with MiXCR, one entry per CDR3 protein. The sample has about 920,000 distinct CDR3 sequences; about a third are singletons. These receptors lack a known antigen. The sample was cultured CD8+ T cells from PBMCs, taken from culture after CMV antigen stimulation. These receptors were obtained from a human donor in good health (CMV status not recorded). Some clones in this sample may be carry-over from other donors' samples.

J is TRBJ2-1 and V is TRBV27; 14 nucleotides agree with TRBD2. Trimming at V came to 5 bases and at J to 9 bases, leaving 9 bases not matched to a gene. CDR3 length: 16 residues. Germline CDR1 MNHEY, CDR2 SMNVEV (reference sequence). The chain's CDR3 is CASSARTSGGSGEQFF. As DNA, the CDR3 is TGTGCCAGCAGTGCCCGGACTAGCGGGGGGAGCGGTGAGCAGTTCTTC.

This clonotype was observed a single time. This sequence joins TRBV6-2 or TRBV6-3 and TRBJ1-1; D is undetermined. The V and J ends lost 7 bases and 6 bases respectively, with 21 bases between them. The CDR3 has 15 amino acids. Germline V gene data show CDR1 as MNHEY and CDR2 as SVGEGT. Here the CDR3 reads CASTSLGFLIAEAFF. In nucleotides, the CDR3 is TGTGCCAGCACCTCATTGGGGTTTCTAATAGCTGAAGCTTTCTTT.

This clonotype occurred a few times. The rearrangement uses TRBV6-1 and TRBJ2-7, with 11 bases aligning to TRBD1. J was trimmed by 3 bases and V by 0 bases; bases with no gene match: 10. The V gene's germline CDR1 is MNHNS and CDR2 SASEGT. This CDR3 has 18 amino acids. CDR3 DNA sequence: TGTGCCAGCAGTGAAGCTCTCTTTGGGGGACAGGGGGACTACGAGCAGTACTTC. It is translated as CASSEALFGGQGDYEQYF.

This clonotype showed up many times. The CDR3 region has the DNA TGTGCCAGCAGGGGGGAATACACTGAAGCTTTCTTT. Protein sequence: CASRGEYTEAFF. This rearrangement joins TRBV7-2 to TRBJ1-1; the D gene is possibly TRBD1 (5 bases). The CDR3 contains 12 residues. The germline gives CDR1 SGHTA, CDR2 FQGNSA. The V and J ends lost 6 bases and 3 bases respectively, with 8 bases between them.

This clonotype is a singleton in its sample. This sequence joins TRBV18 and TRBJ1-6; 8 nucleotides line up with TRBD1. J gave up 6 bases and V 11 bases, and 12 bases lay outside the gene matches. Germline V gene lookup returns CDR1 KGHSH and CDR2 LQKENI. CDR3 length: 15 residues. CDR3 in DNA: TGTGCCTGTAGCGACCAGGGGGCGGTTAATTCACCCCTCCACTTT. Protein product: CACSDQGAVNSPLHF.

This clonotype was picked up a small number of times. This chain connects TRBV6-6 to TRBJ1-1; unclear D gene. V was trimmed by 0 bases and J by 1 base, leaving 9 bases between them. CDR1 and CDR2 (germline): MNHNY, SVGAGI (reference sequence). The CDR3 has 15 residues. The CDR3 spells CASSYSKGSNTEAFF. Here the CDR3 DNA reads TGTGCCAGCAGTTACTCGAAGGGATCGAACACTGAAGCTTTCTTT.

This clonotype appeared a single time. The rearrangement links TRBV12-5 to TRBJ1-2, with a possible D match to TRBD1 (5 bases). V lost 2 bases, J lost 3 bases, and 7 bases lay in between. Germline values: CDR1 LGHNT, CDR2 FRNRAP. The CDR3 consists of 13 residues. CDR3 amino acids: CASGLQGYYGYTF. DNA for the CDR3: TGTGCTAGTGGTTTGCAGGGCTACTATGGCTACACCTTC. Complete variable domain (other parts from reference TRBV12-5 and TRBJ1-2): DARVTQTPRHKVTEMGQEVTMRCQPILGHNTVFWYRQTMMQGLELLAYFRNRAPLDDSGMPKDRFSAEMPDATLATLKIQPSEPRDSAVYFCASGLQGYYGYTFGSGTRLTVV.

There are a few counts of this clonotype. In DNA, the CDR3 is TGTGCCAGCAGCTCGGCGGGAGGGGTAGGTCAGCCCCAGCATTTT. Amino acids: CASSSAGGVGQPQHF. The genes are TRBV7-9 and TRBJ1-5; possibly TRBD1 for D (5 bases). The length of the CDR3 is 15 residues. Per germline, CDR1 SEHNR and CDR2 FQNEAQ (reference sequence). Between the trimmed V and J ends, which lost 4 bases and 6 bases, there was a span of 16 bases.

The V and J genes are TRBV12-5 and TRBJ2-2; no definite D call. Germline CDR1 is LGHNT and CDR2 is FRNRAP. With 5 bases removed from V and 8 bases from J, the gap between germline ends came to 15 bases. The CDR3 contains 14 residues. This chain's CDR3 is CASGPWRLGGELFF. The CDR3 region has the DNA TGTGCTAGTGGTCCGTGGCGGCTGGGGGGGGAGCTGTTTTTT.

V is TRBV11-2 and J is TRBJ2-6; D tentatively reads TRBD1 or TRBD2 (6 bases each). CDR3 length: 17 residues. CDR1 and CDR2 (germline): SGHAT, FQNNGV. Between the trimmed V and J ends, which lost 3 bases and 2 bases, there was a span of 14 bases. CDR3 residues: CASSFLRGLAGANVLTF. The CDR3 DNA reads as TGTGCCAGCAGCTTTCTCCGGGGGCTGGCTGGGGCCAACGTCCTGACTTTC.

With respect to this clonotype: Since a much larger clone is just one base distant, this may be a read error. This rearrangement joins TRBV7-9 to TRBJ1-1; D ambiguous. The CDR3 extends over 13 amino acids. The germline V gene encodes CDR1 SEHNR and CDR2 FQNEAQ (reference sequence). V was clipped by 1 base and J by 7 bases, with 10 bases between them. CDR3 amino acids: CASSLEGPIEAFF. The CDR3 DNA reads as TGTGCCAGCAGCTTAGAAGGCCCCATTGAAGCTTTCTTT.

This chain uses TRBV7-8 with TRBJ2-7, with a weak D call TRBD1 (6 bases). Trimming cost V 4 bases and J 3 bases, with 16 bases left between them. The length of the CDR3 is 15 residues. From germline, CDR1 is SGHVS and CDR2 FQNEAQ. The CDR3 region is CASSSWRQEGYEQYF. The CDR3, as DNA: TGTGCCAGCAGCTCGTGGCGACAGGAAGGCTACGAGCAGTACTTC.

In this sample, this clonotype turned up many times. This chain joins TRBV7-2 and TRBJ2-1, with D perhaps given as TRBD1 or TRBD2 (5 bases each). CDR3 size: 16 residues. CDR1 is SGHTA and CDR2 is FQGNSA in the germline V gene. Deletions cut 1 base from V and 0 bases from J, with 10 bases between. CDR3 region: CASSLGGPSSYNEQFF. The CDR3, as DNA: TGTGCCAGCAGCTTAGGGGGACCAAGCTCCTACAATGAGCAGTTCTTC.

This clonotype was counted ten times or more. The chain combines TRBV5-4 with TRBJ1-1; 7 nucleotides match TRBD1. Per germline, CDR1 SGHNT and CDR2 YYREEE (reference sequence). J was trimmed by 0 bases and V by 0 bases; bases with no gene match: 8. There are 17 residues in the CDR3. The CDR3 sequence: CASSLATGMIVNTEAFF. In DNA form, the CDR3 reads TGTGCCAGCAGCTTGGCGACAGGGATGATTGTGAACACTGAAGCTTTCTTT.

The CDR3 DNA is TGCAGTGCTAGAGATCTGTGGACTAGCGGGGGGGTGAAGTACCCCGGGGAGCTGTTTTTT. Protein product: CSARDLWTSGGVKYPGELFF. The rearrangement uses TRBV20-1 and TRBJ2-2; 15 bases align to TRBD2. J was trimmed by 6 bases and V by 0 bases; bases with no gene match: 14. There are 20 residues in the CDR3. CDR1 DFQATT and CDR2 SNEGSKA come from the germline V gene (reference sequence).

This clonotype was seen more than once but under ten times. The CDR3 DNA sequence: TGTGCCAGCAGTCCACCAGGGGGAGAAACCGGGGAGCTGTTTTTT. It translates to CASSPPGGETGELFF. This chain connects TRBV7-9 to TRBJ2-2; 7 bases match TRBD1. Germline V gives CDR1 SEHNR, CDR2 FQNEAQ (reference sequence). J lost 5 bases, V lost 6 bases, and 9 bases had no gene match. CDR3 length: 15 residues.

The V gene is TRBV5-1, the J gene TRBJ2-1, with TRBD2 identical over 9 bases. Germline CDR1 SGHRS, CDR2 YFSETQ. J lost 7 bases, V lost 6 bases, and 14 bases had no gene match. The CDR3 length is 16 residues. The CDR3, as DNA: TGCGCCAGCACCCGAGGGGCGGGGGGGCCGGAGAATGAGCAGTTCTTC. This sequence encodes CASTRGAGGPENEQFF.